Below, 12 T cell receptor beta chains from the same sample are listed, as sequenced in a study of early T cells in non-severe SARS-CoV-2 infection. TCRdb re-analysed the 5' RACE reads in MiXCR, keeping a single row per CDR3 protein. There are about 110,000 distinct CDR3 sequences in the sample; 9.5% to 13% occur only once, and less than 3.5% lies in the top ten. Sequenced input: whole blood. The receptors stem from an adult who was a healthcare worker with PCR-confirmed SARS-CoV-2 infection or an uninfected control (not recorded which).

This clonotype was seen more than once but under ten times. The genes are TRBV7-8 and TRBJ2-2; D call uncertain. Per germline, CDR1 SGHVS and CDR2 FQNEAQ. The V end was cut by 1 base, the J end by 8 bases, with 14 bases between. The CDR3 extends over 15 amino acids. The CDR3 here is CASSLVGLVRGELFF. CDR3 DNA sequence: TGTGCCAGCAGCTTAGTGGGCCTCGTTAGAGGGGAGCTGTTTTTT.

This chain uses TRBV12-3 or TRBV12-4 with TRBJ1-6; D gene unclear. The germline V and J ends were trimmed by 1 base and 7 bases, with 8 bases remaining between them. The CDR3 has 14 amino acids. The CDR3 protein is CASSLGAGNSPLHF. The CDR3 coding sequence is TGTGCCAGCAGTTTAGGTGCGGGAAATTCACCCCTCCACTTT.

This chain uses TRBV19 with TRBJ2-2; D ambiguous. CDR3 length: 14 residues. V dropped 2 bases and J dropped 2 bases, with 6 bases sitting between them. Germline values: CDR1 LNHDA, CDR2 SQIVND (reference sequence). The CDR3: CASSIISNTGELFF. The CDR3 DNA follows: TGTGCCAGTAGTATAATCTCTAACACCGGGGAGCTGTTTTTT.

This chain links TRBV5-5 with TRBJ2-3; D may be TRBD1 or TRBD2 (5 bases each). Germline values: CDR1 SGHKS, CDR2 YYEKEE (reference sequence). Trimming stripped 4 bases from V and 6 bases from J, with 21 bases between. The CDR3 length is 16 residues. CDR3 residues: CASSLEAGWRGDTQYF. The CDR3 DNA reads TGTGCCAGCAGCCTTGAGGCAGGGTGGAGAGGGGATACGCAGTATTTT.

In its sample, this clonotype was seen many times. V gene TRBV12-3 or TRBV12-4 combines with J gene TRBJ1-6; unclear D gene. Trimming cost V 6 bases and J 5 bases, with 5 bases left between them. This CDR3 is 12 amino acids long. The CDR3 sequence: CASRLNNSPLHF. The CDR3 DNA reads TGTGCCAGCAGATTGAATAATTCACCCCTCCACTTT.

This clonotype was seen repeatedly, ten times or more. The genes are TRBV24-1 and TRBJ2-1; 9 bases align to TRBD2. The V segment lost 3 bases and the J segment 1 base; nucleotides outside the gene matches: 0. Germline V gene lookup returns CDR1 KGHDR and CDR2 SFDVKD. This CDR3 is built from 15 residues. This CDR3 is CATSDTSGSYNEQFF. The CDR3 DNA reads as TGTGCCACCAGTGATACTAGCGGGTCCTACAATGAGCAGTTCTTC.

As for this clonotype: This clone may be a read error of a much larger clone one base away. V usage is TRBV11-2 and J usage is TRBJ1-6; no clear D gene. CDR3 length: 14 residues. The germline CDR1 and CDR2 sequences are SGHAT and FQNNGV. The CDR3 sequence is CAGSLLSRISPLHF. In DNA form, the CDR3 reads TGTGCCGGCAGCTTACTCAGCCGAATTTCACCCCTCCACTTT.

This clonotype showed up just a few times. The gene calls are TRBV29-1 and TRBJ2-1, with 10 bases matching TRBD2. Germline loops: CDR1 SQVTM, CDR2 ANQGSEA. V was pared by 4 bases and J by 10 bases, with 7 bases of the junction left unmatched. The CDR3 spans 13 residues. The DNA for the CDR3 is TGCAGCGTTGGGGCTAGCGGGGGACGGGAGCAGTTCTTC. Protein sequence: CSVGASGGREQFF.

This clonotype appeared a few times. The chain combines TRBV20-1 with TRBJ1-4; 8 bases line up with TRBD1. Germline V CDR1 and CDR2: DFQATT, SNEGSKA (reference sequence). V shed 1 base and J 0 bases; nucleotides not matched to a gene: 7. There are 17 residues in the CDR3. This CDR3 reads CSARGRGLLTTNEKLFF. The DNA for the CDR3 is TGCAGTGCTAGAGGCAGGGGGCTCCTCACAACTAATGAAAAACTGTTTTTT.

This clonotype occurred many times. V is TRBV10-1 and J is TRBJ2-2; unclear D gene. Trimming pared 2 bases from V and 3 bases from J, leaving 13 bases between. The CDR3 is made up of 16 amino acids. Germline V CDR1 and CDR2: WNHNN, SYGVQD (reference sequence). CDR3: CASSEPQTLDTGELFF. The CDR3 DNA sequence: TGCGCCAGCAGTGAGCCTCAGACGCTGGACACCGGGGAGCTGTTTTTT.

This clonotype was found a few times. The chain links TRBV6-6 to TRBJ1-2, with no clear D. Trimming removed 6 bases at V and 8 bases at J, with 16 bases between. CDR1 is MNHNY and CDR2 is SVGAGI in the germline V gene (reference sequence). There are 13 residues in the CDR3. This CDR3 reads CASSPEALRGYTF. CDR3 nucleotide sequence: TGTGCCAGCAGCCCCGAGGCGCTTAGAGGCTACACCTTC.

This clonotype was recorded a few times. V gene TRBV29-1 combines with J gene TRBJ2-7, with D possibly being TRBD1 (6 bases). The V end was cut by 4 bases, the J end by 0 bases, with 22 bases between. Germline CDR1 and CDR2: SQVTM and ANQGSEA. The CDR3 is 17 residues long. The CDR3 DNA follows: TGCAGCGTTGGGGACATAGGGTCCTACTCCGCCTCCTACGAGCAGTACTTC. This translates into CSVGDIGSYSASYEQYF.